This TCR beta chain was captured in a study of shared clonotypes between healthy human individuals. The overall study: Donor ages ranged 18 to 49 years: a couple of women, a few men.

Sequenced by immunoSEQ multiplex PCR; TCRdb stores in-frame clones only, minus some. The sample includes roughly 1,600,000 clones, just under 99% of them seen just once. About this clone: As yet, its antigen is unknown.

V was pared by 0 bases and J by 2 bases, with 6 bases between. Germline CDR1 and CDR2: SGHRS and YFSETQ. This CDR3 is built from 15 residues. Study results and caveats: The study sampled only blood, and tissue repertoires likely differ. Incomplete sequencing of sorted subsets was indicated by rarefaction despite large depth.

This receptor was taken from a man aged 25-40 years in good health. Sequences were obtained from naive CD4+ T cells sorted from blood. The subset was: CD45RA+ positively selected. The gene calls are TRBV5-1 and TRBJ2-6, with a tentative D call TRBD2 (5 bases). As DNA, the CDR3 is TGCGCCAGCAGCTTGGGACTACCTGGGGCCAACGTCCTGACTTTC. Translating gives CASSLGLPGANVLTF.